A single sample is the source of the 21 T cell receptor beta chains below, sequenced in a study of cytomegalovirus exposure and HLA in healthy donors. It was with 60 Vbeta and 13 Jbeta primers that the PCR ran. Produced via immunoSEQ multiplex PCR; TCRdb's table is partial and in-frame only. The profile shows 150,000 to 200,000 clones, 80% of them singletons. The sequencing sample was made of PBMCs. All receptors come from a middle-aged man in good health and CMV-seropositive.

This sequence joins TRBV13 and TRBJ1-4, with D possibly being TRBD1 (5 bases). The CDR3 loop spans 15 amino acids. Germline CDR1 and CDR2: PRHDT and FYEKMQ (reference sequence). Trimming took 5 bases from V and 7 from J, leaving 17 bases between them. The CDR3 sequence is CASSLGGGTGEKLFF. The CDR3 DNA reads TGTGCCAGCAGCCTTGGAGGAGGGACCGGTGAAAAACTGTTTTTT.

This clone has just a few counts. The gene calls are TRBV19 and TRBJ1-1; D is unclear. This CDR3 comprises 11 residues. From germline, CDR1 is LNHDA and CDR2 SQIVND (reference sequence). Trimming cost V 3 bases and J 6 bases, with 5 bases left between them. CDR3 coding DNA: TGTGCCAGTAGTATGGCCGCTGAAGCTTTCTTT. As protein: CASSMAAEAFF.

The chain employs TRBV2 and TRBJ2-3; tentative D call: TRBD2 (6 bases). Germline V CDR1 and CDR2: SNHLY, FYNNEI. With 7 bases removed from V and 4 bases from J, the gap between germline ends came to 18 bases. The CDR3 extends over 15 amino acids. The CDR3: CASNRDGREADTQYF. The CDR3 nucleotides are TGTGCCAGCAATCGGGACGGAAGGGAGGCAGATACGCAGTATTTT.

This clone came up a few times. The chain carries TRBV7-2 and TRBJ2-3; 11 bases are a match to TRBD2. The CDR3 runs to 16 residues. J lost 2 bases, V lost 5 bases, and 6 bases had no gene match. CDR1 is SGHTA and CDR2 is FQGNSA in the germline V gene. Here the CDR3 DNA reads TGTGCCAGCAGCCCGGAACTAGCGGGGGTCACAGATACGCAGTATTTT. This translates into CASSPELAGVTDTQYF.

The rearrangement joins TRBV4-3 to TRBJ1-5, with a weak D call TRBD1 (6 bases). The CDR3 runs to 15 residues. The V gene lost 5 bases and the J gene lost 1 base, with 12 bases spanning the gap. The germline V gene encodes CDR1 LGHNA and CDR2 YSLEER. CDR3 residues: CASSAQGGSNQPQHF. CDR3 bases: TGCGCCAGCAGCGCACAGGGAGGGAGCAATCAGCCCCAGCATTTT.

This clone was detected only a few times. This chain connects TRBV19 to TRBJ2-1, with 8 nucleotides matching TRBD2. This CDR3 is 15 amino acids long. Germline assignment: CDR1 LNHDA and CDR2 SQIVND (reference sequence). V lost 4 bases and J lost 0; bases outside the gene matches: 2. The CDR3 is CASSTGGNSYNEQFF. The CDR3 DNA is TGTGCCAGTAGTACGGGGGGGAACTCCTACAATGAGCAGTTCTTC. Supplemented by reference TRBV19 and TRBJ2-1, the full variable domain reads DGGITQSPKYLFRKEGQNVTLSCEQNLNHDAMYWYRQDPGQGLRLIYYSQIVNDFQKGDIAEGYSVSREKKESFPLTVTSAQKNPTAFYLCASSTGGNSYNEQFFGPGTRLTVL.

This rearrangement joins TRBV5-6 to TRBJ1-4; unclear D gene. CDR3 length: 16 residues. Germline V gives CDR1 SGHDT, CDR2 YYEEEE. Between the trimmed V and J ends, which lost 4 bases and 3 bases, there was a span of 16 bases. CDR3 residues: CASSTPSGRSNEKLFF. Written as DNA, the CDR3 is TGTGCCAGCAGCACCCCTTCCGGTAGATCTAATGAAAAACTGTTTTTT.

The V gene is TRBV10-3, the J gene TRBJ2-2; the match to TRBD2 covers 8 bases. The CDR3 is made up of 15 amino acids. Trimming removed 3 bases from V and 4 bases from J; junction bases left unmatched: 4. Germline loops: CDR1 ENHRY, CDR2 SYGVKD. CDR3 in amino acids: CAISDERGTTGELFF. The CDR3 nucleotides read TGTGCCATCAGTGACGAGCGGGGGACCACCGGGGAGCTGTTTTTT.

The chain combines TRBV2 with TRBJ1-5; possibly TRBD1 for D (6 bases). In germline, CDR1 is SNHLY, CDR2 FYNNEI. The CDR3 totals 13 residues. V lost 7 bases, J lost 2 bases, and 9 bases lay in between. CDR3 in DNA: TGTGCCAGCAACTACAGGGGCAATCAGCCCCAGCATTTT. Its translation: CASNYRGNQPQHF.

The genes are TRBV9 and TRBJ2-1; D perhaps matches TRBD2 (6 bases). Germline lookup yields CDR1 SGDLS and CDR2 YYNGEE. The CDR3 is 15 residues long. V was shortened by 3 bases and J by 8 bases, with 18 bases between the two germline ends. CDR3 in DNA: TGTGCCAGCAGCGCCGAGAGTGGGGGAGGCGATGAGCAGTTCTTC. It encodes CASSAESGGGDEQFF.

V gene TRBV5-1 combines with J gene TRBJ1-6; TRBD1 matches 7 bases. V was pared by 0 bases and J by 7 bases, with 4 bases of the junction left unmatched. This CDR3 comprises 15 residues. Germline-derived CDR1 and CDR2 are SGHRS and YFSETQ. CDR3: CASSLEGQLNSPLHF. The CDR3 coding sequence is TGCGCCAGCAGCTTGGAGGGACAGTTAAATTCACCCCTCCACTTT.

The chain uses TRBV28 and TRBJ2-5; 9 bases map to TRBD1. Germline V lookup: CDR1 MDHEN, CDR2 SYDVKM. Trimming at V came to 4 bases and at J to 5 bases, leaving 32 bases not matched to a gene. This CDR3 is 23 amino acids long. The CDR3 nucleotides read TGTGCCAGCAGTTCCCCTAACCCTCAGACAGGGGGGGAGGCTTGGGGTGGATATGAGACCCAGTACTTC. This gives the protein CASSSPNPQTGGEAWGGYETQYF.

With regard to this clone: Other DNA sequences of this sample code for an identical CDR3. V gene TRBV5-1 combines with J gene TRBJ2-1, with D possibly matching TRBD1 (6 bases). The germline V and J ends were trimmed by 0 bases and 8 bases, with 12 bases remaining between them. Looked up from germline, CDR1 is SGHRS and CDR2 is YFSETQ. The length of the CDR3 is 14 residues. The CDR3 DNA follows: TGCGCCAGCAGCTTGGGGGGGCCAGGCGATGAGCAGTTCTTC. Protein sequence: CASSLGGPGDEQFF.

Here the CDR3 DNA reads TGTGCCAGCAGCTCCTCCTCTAGCGGAGGCACAGATACGCAGTATTTT. Translated, it gives CASSSSSSGGTDTQYF. The V and J genes are TRBV2 and TRBJ2-3, with 7 bases identical to TRBD2. CDR3 length equals 16 residues. CDR1 is SNHLY, CDR2 FYNNEI, per germline. V dropped 6 bases and J dropped 1; count of bases not matched to a gene: 10.

The CDR3 loop reads CASSVGTAGLAILTGELFF. The CDR3 coding sequence is TGTGCCAGCAGCGTGGGGACAGCGGGACTAGCGATCTTAACCGGGGAGCTGTTTTTT. The chain links TRBV9 to TRBJ2-2, with 10 bases lining up with TRBD2. The CDR3 totals 19 residues. Germline assignment: CDR1 SGDLS and CDR2 YYNGEE. J lost 5 bases, V lost 2 bases, and 15 bases had no gene match.

The chain recombines TRBV7-2 with TRBJ1-2; D is undetermined. V lost 2 bases to trimming and J lost 8 bases, with 6 bases between them. This CDR3 region has 11 residues. The germline V gene encodes CDR1 SGHTA and CDR2 FQGNSA. In DNA, the CDR3 is TGTGCCAGCAGCTTACCAGTCGGCTACACCTTC. Protein sequence: CASSLPVGYTF.

This clone was counted a single time. This chain joins TRBV7-2 and TRBJ1-5; 10 nucleotides line up with TRBD1. Trimming at V came to 0 bases and at J to 4 bases, leaving 3 bases not matched to a gene. Germline V gene lookup returns CDR1 SGHTA and CDR2 FQGNSA. The length of the CDR3 is 16 residues. CDR3 loop: CASSLAGTGVNQPQHF. CDR3 bases: TGTGCCAGCAGCTTAGCAGGGACAGGGGTTAATCAGCCCCAGCATTTT.

The chain is built from TRBV11-1 and TRBJ1-2; D is unclear. The length of the CDR3 is 16 residues. Between the trimmed V and J ends, which lost 2 bases and 8 bases, there was a span of 21 bases. Germline CDR1 reads SGHAT; CDR2 reads FQDESV (reference sequence). The CDR3 spells CASSLNPRGQSDGYTF. In DNA, the CDR3 is TGTGCCAGCAGCTTAAACCCCCGGGGTCAGAGTGACGGCTACACCTTC. The variable domain in full, completed from reference TRBV11-1 and TRBJ1-2, reads EAEVAQSPRYKITEKSQAVAFWCDPISGHATLYWYRQILGQGPELLVQFQDESVVDDSQLPKDRFSAERLKGVDSTLKIQPAELGDSAMYLCASSLNPRGQSDGYTFGSGTRLTVV.

The chain combines TRBV19 with TRBJ2-4, with TRBD1 as a possible D gene (6 bases). The germline CDR1 and CDR2 sequences are LNHDA and SQIVND (reference sequence). The CDR3 totals 14 residues. V lost 6 bases and J lost 8, with 17 bases in between. As DNA, the CDR3 is TGTGCCAGTAGCCCACAGGGTATTTTGGACATTCAGTACTTC. The encoded protein is CASSPQGILDIQYF.

The chain employs TRBV6-4 and TRBJ2-7, with TRBD1 as a possible D gene (5 bases). The CDR3 runs to 13 residues. V was trimmed by 3 bases and J by 9 bases, leaving 15 bases between them. CDR1 MRHNA and CDR2 SNTAGT come from the germline V gene. CDR3: CASSEGPVGRQYF. The CDR3 bases are TGTGCCAGCAGTGAAGGACCGGTGGGGCGGCAGTACTTC.

The V call is TRBV6-5, the J call TRBJ1-4, with 8 bases lining up with TRBD1. Germline V CDR1 and CDR2: MNHEY, SVGAGI. V shed 5 bases and J 7 bases; nucleotides not matched to a gene: 6. The CDR3 covers 14 residues. CDR3 in amino acids: CASSPRGLGEKLFF. CDR3 bases: TGTGCCAGCAGTCCCAGGGGGCTTGGTGAAAAACTGTTTTTT.